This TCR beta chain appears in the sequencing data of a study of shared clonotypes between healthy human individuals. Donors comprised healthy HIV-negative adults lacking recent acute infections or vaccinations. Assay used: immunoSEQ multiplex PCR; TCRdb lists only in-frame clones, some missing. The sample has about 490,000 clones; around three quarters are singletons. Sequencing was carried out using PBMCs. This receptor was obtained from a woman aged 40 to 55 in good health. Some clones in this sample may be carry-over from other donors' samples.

Written as DNA, the CDR3 is TGTGCCAGCACCACCTTCTACGGCTACACCTTC. Translation: CASTTFYGYTF. This rearrangement joins TRBV28 to TRBJ1-2; D is unresolved. Germline-derived CDR1 and CDR2 are MDHEN and SYDVKM. The CDR3 runs to 11 residues. The V end lost 7 bases, the J end lost 8 bases, and 11 bases lay between the germline ends.